Each of the 13 T cell receptor beta chains below was sequenced from the same sample in a study of blood T cell repertoires in COVID-19. Clones were sequenced by immunoSEQ multiplex PCR, and TCRdb holds only the in-frame ones, with some missing. The sample lists roughly 160,000 clones, 84% seen once, with 13% to 15% in the top ten. Specimen: peripheral blood. These receptors all stem from a man aged 18 to 35 with active or convalescent COVID-19.

This chain joins TRBV7-9 and TRBJ1-4, with D maybe TRBD1 (5 bases). This CDR3 has 14 residues. V lost 1 base to trimming and J lost 7 bases, with 10 bases between them. Germline V gene data show CDR1 as SEHNR and CDR2 as FQNEAQ (reference sequence). The CDR3 region is CASSLVDRGEKLFF. In DNA form, the CDR3 reads TGTGCCAGCAGCTTAGTTGACAGAGGTGAAAAACTGTTTTTT.

The chain carries TRBV29-1 and TRBJ1-1; TRBD1 aligns across 8 bases. Germline lookup yields CDR1 SQVTM and CDR2 ANQGSEA. V lost 5 bases and J lost 3; bases outside the gene matches: 14. The CDR3 is 16 amino acids. The CDR3 protein is CSVRTGTGRRDTEAFF. The CDR3 DNA reads as TGCAGCGTTCGCACCGGGACAGGAAGAAGGGACACTGAAGCTTTCTTT. The complete variable domain, with remaining parts taken from reference TRBV29-1 and TRBJ1-1, reads SAVISQKPSRDICQRGTSLTIQCQVDSQVTMMFWYRQQPGQSLTLIATANQGSEATYESGFVIDKFPISRPNLTFSTLTVSNMSPEDSSIYLCSVRTGTGRRDTEAFFGQGTRLTVV.

The chain carries TRBV19 and TRBJ1-1; 10 positions agree with TRBD1. The CDR3 spans 15 residues. Germline-derived CDR1 and CDR2 are LNHDA and SQIVND (reference sequence). Germline trimming cut 3 bases from V and 1 base from J; bases unmatched to any gene: 2. The CDR3 here is CASSIRTGGNTEAFF. In nucleotides, the CDR3 is TGTGCCAGTAGTATCCGGACAGGGGGGAACACTGAAGCTTTCTTT.

The V gene is TRBV7-2, the J gene TRBJ2-7; possible D gene TRBD1, 6 bases. This CDR3 has 15 amino acids. Trimming pared 3 bases from V and 2 bases from J, leaving 14 bases between. Per the germline V gene, CDR1 is SGHTA and CDR2 is FQGNSA. The CDR3 DNA is TGTGCCAGCAGCTTGGGTGGGCCAGGGGCCTACGAGCAGTACTTC. The encoded protein is CASSLGGPGAYEQYF. Together with reference TRBV7-2 and TRBJ2-7, the CDR3 gives the full variable domain: GAGVSQSPSNKVTEKGKDVELRCDPISGHTALYWYRQSLGQGLEFLIYFQGNSAPDKSGLPSDRFSAERTGGSVSTLTIQRTQQEDSAVYLCASSLGGPGAYEQYFGPGTRLTVT.

The DNA of the CDR3 is TGTGCCAGCAGTGGACAGGGACTTTCTGGAAACACCATATATTTT. It encodes CASSGQGLSGNTIYF. The gene calls are TRBV2 and TRBJ1-3, with 7 bases lining up with TRBD1. This CDR3 region has 15 residues. Trimming removed 4 bases from V and 1 base from J; junction bases left unmatched: 4. CDR1 is SNHLY, CDR2 FYNNEI, per germline.

The chain carries TRBV18 and TRBJ1-4, with D uncertain. Germline loops: CDR1 KGHSH, CDR2 LQKENI. V lost 2 bases and J lost 0, with 10 bases in between. The length of the CDR3 is 16 residues. The CDR3 spells CASSPGGYATNEKLFF. The CDR3 region has the DNA TGTGCCAGCTCACCAGGAGGATACGCAACTAATGAAAAACTGTTTTTT.

The rearrangement uses TRBV2 and TRBJ1-6; the match to TRBD1 covers 8 bases. This CDR3 has 15 amino acids. The junction had 8 bases not matched to a gene; V was cut back by 4 bases and J by 9 bases. The germline V gene encodes CDR1 SNHLY and CDR2 FYNNEI. The CDR3: CASSGQTGVGSPLHF. The CDR3 DNA sequence: TGTGCCAGCAGTGGTCAGACAGGGGTGGGTTCACCCCTCCACTTT.

The V gene is TRBV5-1, the J gene TRBJ2-5, with 10 positions matching TRBD2. V was clipped by 4 bases and J by 2 bases; unmatched bases: 8. Germline values: CDR1 SGHRS, CDR2 YFSETQ. This CDR3 region has 16 residues. CDR3 sequence reads: CASSPEAAGGQETQYF. Here the CDR3 DNA reads TGCGCCAGCAGCCCCGAGGCAGCGGGAGGGCAAGAGACCCAGTACTTC.

The chain employs TRBV5-1 and TRBJ1-3, with no clear D. CDR1 is SGHRS, CDR2 YFSETQ, per germline. V lost 0 bases, J lost 4 bases, and 11 bases lay in between. The CDR3 covers 15 residues. CDR3 in DNA: TGCGCCAGCAGCTTGGATCCGGGGTGGGGAAACACCATATATTTT. Its protein product is CASSLDPGWGNTIYF.

J is TRBJ2-7 and V is TRBV27; D is perhaps TRBD2 (6 bases). Germline CDR1 MNHEY, CDR2 SMNVEV (reference sequence). This CDR3 has 14 amino acids. Trimming stripped 5 bases from V and 0 bases from J, with 11 bases between. CDR3 in DNA: TGTGCCAGCAGTATAGCGGCGAGCTCCTACGAGCAGTACTTC. Its protein product is CASSIAASSYEQYF.

The chain joins TRBV7-8 to TRBJ1-2; no firm D call. In germline, CDR1 is SGHVS, CDR2 FQNEAQ. This CDR3 is built from 14 residues. V was shortened by 1 base and J by 4 bases, with 10 bases between the two germline ends. CDR3: CASSLVGQLYGYTF. DNA for the CDR3: TGTGCCAGCAGCTTAGTTGGGCAGCTCTATGGCTACACCTTC.

The chain uses TRBV12-3 or TRBV12-4 and TRBJ2-3; 8 positions match TRBD1. This CDR3 has 13 amino acids. Germline trimming cut 5 bases from V and 3 bases from J; bases unmatched to any gene: 1. The CDR3 coding sequence is TGTGCCAGCAGTAGACAGGGGACAGATACGCAGTATTTT. Protein: CASSRQGTDTQYF.

The chain employs TRBV19 and TRBJ2-5; 12 bases align to TRBD2. V was clipped by 5 bases and J by 4 bases; unmatched bases: 17. The germline CDR1 and CDR2 sequences are LNHDA and SQIVND (reference sequence). The CDR3 has 19 amino acids. The chain's CDR3 is CASSSDTHRPSGRGETQYF. The CDR3 DNA follows: TGTGCCAGTAGTTCCGATACTCATCGACCTAGCGGGAGGGGAGAGACCCAGTACTTC.